The TCR beta chain described here comes from a study of T cell changes during pregnancy in multiple sclerosis. The germline V and J ends were trimmed by 2 bases and 2 bases, with 14 bases remaining between them. Germline CDR1 is SGHAT and CDR2 is FQNNGV. CDR3 length equals 16 residues. Here immunoSEQ multiplex PCR was the method, and the copy in TCRdb shows in-frame clones only, minus some. This table has tens of thousands of clones, around 90% appearing once. This clonotype was obtained from a female donor with multiple sclerosis, enrolled in a pregnancy study. The chain is built from TRBV11-2 and TRBJ2-3, with D uncertain. Sequences were derived from CD4+ T cells from peripheral blood mononuclear cells, sampled in the first trimester of pregnancy. The CDR3 DNA follows: TGTGCCAGCAGCTTACGGCTAGTTCCCCACACAGATACGCAGTATTTT. Translated: CASSLRLVPHTDTQYF.